These T cell receptor beta chains were read from a single sample in a study of molecular identifiers for immune sequencing clone quantification. TCRdb reprocessed the PCR reads via MiXCR and lists one record per CDR3 protein. This sample carries about 97,000 distinct CDR3 sequences, less than 35% of them seen once, and the ten largest clones take about a tenth. The sequenced sample consisted of naive CD8+ T cells from blood, with Jurkat cell RNA spiked in. Every receptor here comes from a human donor in good health. Some libraries in this study had Jurkat cell RNA spiked in. CDR3s include the opening cysteine and the closing phenylalanine or tryptophan. Each record gives: clone size, J gene, V gene, D gene, CDR3 protein, CDR3 DNA. A D gene is named only where the DNA matches it firmly. Clone size is shown for a subset of rows, as once, few, many or a class of expanded clone.

-,TRBJ1-5,TRBV11-2,-,CASSRYTGKGNQPQHF,TGTGCCAGCAGTCGTTATACAGGGAAGGGGAATCAGCCCCAGCATTTT
-,TRBJ2-5,TRBV20-1,-,CSAPSDHQETQYF,TGCAGTGCCCCCTCAGACCACCAAGAGACCCAGTACTTC
-,TRBJ2-5,TRBV5-6,-,CASSLLRFQETQYF,TGTGCCAGCAGCTTACTCAGGTTCCAAGAGACCCAGTACTTC
few,TRBJ1-1,TRBV4-2,-,CAAAPGEGGTEAFF,TGTGCCGCCGCCCCCGGGGAAGGCGGCACTGAAGCTTTCTTT
-,TRBJ2-1,TRBV9,TRBD2,CASSQGLAGVYEQFF,TGTGCCAGCAGCCAGGGACTAGCGGGAGTATATGAGCAGTTCTTC
-,TRBJ2-5,TRBV28,-,CASSFLAEETQYF,TGTGCCAGCAGTTTCTTGGCTGAAGAGACCCAGTACTTC
once,TRBJ2-2,TRBV2,-,CASSGVSDTGELFF,TGTGCCAGCAGTGGTGTCAGCGATACCGGGGAGCTGTTTTTT
many,TRBJ2-7,TRBV28,-,CASSLDFAGTGSSYEQYF,TGTGCCAGCAGCCTTGACTTTGCCGGGACGGGGAGCTCCTACGAGCAGTACTTC
-,TRBJ2-7,TRBV11-2,-,CASSSGLSTYEQYF,TGTGCCAGCAGCTCGGGACTTTCGACCTACGAGCAGTACTTC
-,TRBJ2-1,TRBV5-3,-,CASSLEGSWDNEQFF,TGTGCCAGCAGCTTGGAGGGGAGTTGGGACAATGAGCAGTTCTTC
few,TRBJ1-3,TRBV14,TRBD1,CASRPTGGGNTIYF,TGTGCCAGCAGACCTACAGGGGGAGGAAACACCATATATTTT
-,TRBJ2-5,TRBV13,-,CASSHTSGNQETQYF,TGTGCCAGCAGCCACACGTCAGGGAACCAAGAGACCCAGTACTTC
-,TRBJ2-3,TRBV6-6,-,CASSHGPDTQYF,TGTGCCAGCAGTCACGGGCCAGATACGCAGTATTTT
few,TRBJ1-5,TRBV7-9,-,CASSSQLGSGHQPQHF,TGTGCCAGCAGCTCTCAATTGGGGTCTGGTCACCAGCCCCAGCATTTT
many,TRBJ1-5,TRBV12-3/TRBV12-4,TRBD1,CASTTTGARPQHF,TGTGCCAGCACCACGACAGGGGCTAGGCCCCAGCATTTT
-,TRBJ2-7,TRBV9,TRBD2,CASSALLAAEQYF,TGTGCCAGCAGCGCCCTACTAGCGGCCGAGCAGTACTTC
-,TRBJ1-1,TRBV20-1,TRBD1,CSAPNRDRGPGTEAFF,TGCAGTGCTCCCAACCGGGACAGGGGACCGGGCACTGAAGCTTTCTTT
-,TRBJ2-1,TRBV13,-,CASSLGRRGTFYNEQFF,TGTGCCAGCAGCTTAGGGCGAAGGGGGACCTTCTACAATGAGCAGTTCTTC
-,TRBJ1-6,TRBV10-1,-,CASRDIFNSPLHF,TGCGCCAGCAGGGACATTTTCAATTCACCCCTCCACTTT
-,TRBJ2-4,TRBV27,-,CASSLNEGGADIQYF,TGTGCCAGCAGTTTAAATGAGGGGGGAGCGGACATTCAGTACTTC
many,TRBJ2-3,TRBV28,-,CASSPRLENADTQYF,TGTGCCAGCAGTCCGAGACTAGAGAATGCAGATACGCAGTATTTT
-,TRBJ2-3,TRBV9,-,CASSVEGETGTDTQYF,TGTGCCAGCAGCGTAGAGGGGGAGACGGGCACAGATACGCAGTATTTT
-,TRBJ2-5,TRBV4-2,TRBD2,CASSQYGLAGHQETQYF,TGTGCCAGCAGCCAATACGGACTAGCGGGCCACCAAGAGACCCAGTACTTC
few,TRBJ2-2,TRBV7-7,-,CASSSAFPGPRSGELFF,TGTGCCAGCAGCTCAGCCTTCCCGGGCCCCCGGTCCGGGGAGCTGTTTTTT
-,TRBJ2-7,TRBV9,-,CASSAGLRGLQDEQYF,TGTGCCAGCAGCGCCGGTCTCCGGGGCCTACAGGACGAGCAGTACTTC
-,TRBJ1-1,TRBV28,-,CASRPILQAHLRDTEAFF,TGTGCCAGCAGGCCCATATTACAGGCCCACTTGAGGGACACTGAAGCTTTCTTT
-,TRBJ2-7,TRBV5-6,-,CASSSGSHEQYF,TGTGCCAGCAGCTCAGGGAGCCACGAGCAGTACTTC
few,TRBJ2-7,TRBV3-1,TRBD1,CASSQDLGQGVYEQYF,TGTGCCAGCAGCCAAGACCTCGGACAGGGGGTCTACGAGCAGTACTTC
many,TRBJ2-1,TRBV4-1,-,CASSQEPRGNEQFF,TGCGCCAGCAGCCAAGAGCCACGGGGTAATGAGCAGTTCTTC
few,TRBJ1-3,TRBV20-1,TRBD1,CSAPPLTGSSGNTIYF,TGCAGTGCTCCTCCTTTGACAGGGAGCTCTGGAAACACCATATATTTT
-,TRBJ2-1,TRBV28,-,CASSPRDFNNEQFF,TGTGCCAGCAGCCCCCGGGACTTCAACAATGAGCAGTTCTTC
few,TRBJ2-1,TRBV7-2,TRBD2,CASNQRLAGIAYNEQFF,TGTGCCAGCAACCAAAGACTAGCGGGGATCGCCTACAATGAGCAGTTCTTC
-,TRBJ1-2,TRBV6-2/TRBV6-3,-,CASNQAFFGYTF,TGTGCCAGCAACCAGGCATTTTTTGGCTACACCTTC
many,TRBJ2-7,TRBV28,-,CASSFQGPNYEQYF,TGTGCCAGCAGTTTTCAGGGACCAAACTACGAGCAGTACTTC
many,TRBJ2-5,TRBV2,TRBD2,CASSDGLAGGPAETQYF,TGTGCCAGCAGTGATGGACTAGCGGGAGGGCCGGCTGAGACCCAGTACTTC
few,TRBJ1-1,TRBV28,TRBD1,CASSYPGTGMNTEAFF,TGTGCCAGCAGTTACCCCGGGACAGGGATGAACACTGAAGCTTTCTTT
-,TRBJ2-7,TRBV27,-,CASSLMRGTPGDYEQYF,TGTGCCAGCAGTTTAATGCGCGGGACGCCCGGCGATTACGAGCAGTACTTC
-,TRBJ2-1,TRBV4-3,-,CASSQVSRDERFF,TGCGCCAGCAGCCAAGTCTCCAGGGATGAGCGGTTCTTC
many,TRBJ1-4,TRBV28,-,CASSFYTGPFREKLFF,TGTGCCAGCAGTTTTTACACGGGGCCATTTCGCGAAAAACTGTTTTTT